The present entry profiles one TCR beta chain with its context. Germline assignment: CDR1 MNHEY and CDR2 SVGAGI. The CDR3 has 16 amino acids. V shed 0 bases and J shed 7 bases, with 15 bases lying between them. Assay used: immunoSEQ multiplex PCR; TCRdb lists only in-frame clones, some missing. The table lists 150,000 to 200,000 clones, roughly 92% of them singletons. The source of the sample is a study of T cell responses to AZD1222 COVID-19 vaccine. The V and J genes are TRBV6-5 and TRBJ1-4; D is unclear. The receptor comes from an adult in good health. Sequenced here: peripheral blood, sampled on day 0 of AZD1222 vaccination. The CDR3 sequence: CASSYSSTSRSEKLFF. The CDR3 nucleotides are TGTGCCAGCAGTTACTCTAGCACCTCGAGGTCTGAAAAACTGTTTTTT.